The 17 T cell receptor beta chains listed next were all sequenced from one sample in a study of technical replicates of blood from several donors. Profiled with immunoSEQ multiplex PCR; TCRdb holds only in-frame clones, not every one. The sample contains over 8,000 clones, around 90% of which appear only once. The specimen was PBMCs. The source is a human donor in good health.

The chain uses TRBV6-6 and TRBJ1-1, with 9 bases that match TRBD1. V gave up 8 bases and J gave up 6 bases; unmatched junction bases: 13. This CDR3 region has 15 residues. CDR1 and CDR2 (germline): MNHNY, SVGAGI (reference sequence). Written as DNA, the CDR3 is TGTGCCAGCTCCAAGGGACAGGGAGAAGGGGCTGAAGCTTTCTTT. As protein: CASSKGQGEGAEAFF.

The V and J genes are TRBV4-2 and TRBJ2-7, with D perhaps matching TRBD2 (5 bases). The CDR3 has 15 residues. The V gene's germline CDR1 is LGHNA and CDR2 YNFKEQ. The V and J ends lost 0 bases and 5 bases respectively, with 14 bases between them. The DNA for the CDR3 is TGTGCCAGCAGCCAAGAAATCACCCAGCGGAACGAGCAGTACTTC. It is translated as CASSQEITQRNEQYF.

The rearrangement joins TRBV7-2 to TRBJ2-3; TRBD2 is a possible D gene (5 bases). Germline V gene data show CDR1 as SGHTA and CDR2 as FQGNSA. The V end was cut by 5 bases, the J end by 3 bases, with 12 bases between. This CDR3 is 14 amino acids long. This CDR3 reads CASSPELATDTQYF. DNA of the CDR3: TGTGCCAGCAGCCCTGAATTAGCGACAGATACGCAGTATTTT.

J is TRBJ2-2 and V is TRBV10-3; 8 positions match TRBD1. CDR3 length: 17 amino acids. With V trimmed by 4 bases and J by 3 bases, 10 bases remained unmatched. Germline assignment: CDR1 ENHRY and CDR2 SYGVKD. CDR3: CAISGFSGTGHTGELFF. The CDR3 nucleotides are TGTGCCATCAGTGGGTTTTCCGGGACAGGACACACCGGGGAGCTGTTTTTT.

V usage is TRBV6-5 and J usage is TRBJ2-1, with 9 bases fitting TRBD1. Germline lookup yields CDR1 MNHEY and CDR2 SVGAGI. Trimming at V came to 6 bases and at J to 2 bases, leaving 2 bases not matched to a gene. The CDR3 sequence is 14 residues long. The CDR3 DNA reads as TGTGCCAGCAGCCGGGACAGGGCCTACAATGAGCAGTTCTTC. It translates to CASSRDRAYNEQFF.

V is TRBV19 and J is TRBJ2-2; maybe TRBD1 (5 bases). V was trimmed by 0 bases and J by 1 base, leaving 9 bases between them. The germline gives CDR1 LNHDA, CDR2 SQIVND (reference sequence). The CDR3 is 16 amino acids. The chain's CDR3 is CASSIDGAGNTGELFF. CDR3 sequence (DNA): TGTGCCAGTAGTATAGATGGGGCAGGGAACACCGGGGAGCTGTTTTTT.

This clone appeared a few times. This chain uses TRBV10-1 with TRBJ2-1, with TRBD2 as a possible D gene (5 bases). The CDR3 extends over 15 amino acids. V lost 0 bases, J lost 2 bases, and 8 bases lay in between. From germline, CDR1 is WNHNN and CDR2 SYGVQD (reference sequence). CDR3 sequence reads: CASSESQRTYNEQFF. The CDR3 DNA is TGCGCCAGCAGTGAGTCGCAGCGGACCTACAATGAGCAGTTCTTC.

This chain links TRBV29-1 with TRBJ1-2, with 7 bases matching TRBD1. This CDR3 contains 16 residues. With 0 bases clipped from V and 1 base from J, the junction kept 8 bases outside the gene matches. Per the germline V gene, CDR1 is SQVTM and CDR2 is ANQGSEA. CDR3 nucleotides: TGCAGCGTTGAAGAAGGCGGGACAGCAGATAACTATGGCTACACCTTC. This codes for CSVEEGGTADNYGYTF.

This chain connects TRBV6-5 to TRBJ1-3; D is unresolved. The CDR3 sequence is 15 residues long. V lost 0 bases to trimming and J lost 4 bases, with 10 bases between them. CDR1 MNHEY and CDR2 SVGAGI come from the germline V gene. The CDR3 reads CASSYSRVVGNTIYF. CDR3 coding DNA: TGTGCCAGCAGTTACTCGCGGGTGGTAGGAAACACCATATATTTT.

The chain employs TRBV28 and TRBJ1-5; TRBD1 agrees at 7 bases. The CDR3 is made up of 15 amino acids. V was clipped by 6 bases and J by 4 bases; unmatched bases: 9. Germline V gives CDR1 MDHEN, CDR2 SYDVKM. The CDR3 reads CASRALDRLNQPQHF. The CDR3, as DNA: TGTGCCAGCAGGGCCCTGGACAGGCTAAATCAGCCCCAGCATTTT.

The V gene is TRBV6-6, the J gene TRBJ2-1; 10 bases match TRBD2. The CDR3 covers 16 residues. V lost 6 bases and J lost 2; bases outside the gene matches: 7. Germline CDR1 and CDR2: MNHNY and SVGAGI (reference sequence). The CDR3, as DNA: TGTGCCAGCAGCTCGCTAGCGGGGGCCGCCTACAATGAGCAGTTCTTC. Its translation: CASSSLAGAAYNEQFF.

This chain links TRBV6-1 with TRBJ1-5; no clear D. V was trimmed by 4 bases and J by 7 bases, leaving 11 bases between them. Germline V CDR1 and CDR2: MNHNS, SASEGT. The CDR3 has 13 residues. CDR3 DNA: TGTGCCAGCAGTGCGGGTCTAAGACAGCCCCAGCATTTT. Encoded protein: CASSAGLRQPQHF.

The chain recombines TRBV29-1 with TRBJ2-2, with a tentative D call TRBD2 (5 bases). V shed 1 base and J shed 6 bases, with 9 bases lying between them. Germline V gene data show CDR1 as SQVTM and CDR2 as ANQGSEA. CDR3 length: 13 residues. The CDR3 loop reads CSVEGGSPGELFF. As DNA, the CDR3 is TGCAGCGTTGAAGGCGGGTCCCCCGGGGAGCTGTTTTTT.

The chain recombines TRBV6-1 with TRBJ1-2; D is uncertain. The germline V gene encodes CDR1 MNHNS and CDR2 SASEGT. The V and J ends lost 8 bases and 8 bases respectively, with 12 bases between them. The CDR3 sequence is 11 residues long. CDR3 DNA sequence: TGTGCCAGCTCCCCAACAGTCGGCTACACCTTC. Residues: CASSPTVGYTF.

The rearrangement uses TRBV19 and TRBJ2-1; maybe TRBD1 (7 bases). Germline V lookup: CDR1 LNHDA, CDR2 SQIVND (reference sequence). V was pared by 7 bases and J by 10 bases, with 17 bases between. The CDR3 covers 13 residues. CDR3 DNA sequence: TGTGCCAGTAAGTCGCGGGACAGTCGGGAGCAGTTCTTC. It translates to CASKSRDSREQFF.

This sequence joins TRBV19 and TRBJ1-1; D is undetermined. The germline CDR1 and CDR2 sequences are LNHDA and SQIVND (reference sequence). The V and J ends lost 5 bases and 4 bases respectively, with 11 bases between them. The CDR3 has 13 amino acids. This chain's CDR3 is CASSPGSGTEAFF. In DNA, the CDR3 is TGTGCCAGTAGTCCCGGGTCTGGCACTGAAGCTTTCTTT.

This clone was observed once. CDR3 DNA sequence: TGTGCCAGCAGCTTTCGCGGGGCTGAACAAGAGACCCAGTACTTC. It specifies CASSFRGAEQETQYF. The genes are TRBV11-3 and TRBJ2-5; D might be TRBD2 (6 bases). CDR1 is SGHNT and CDR2 is YENEEA in the germline V gene. V lost 3 bases and J 2 bases, leaving 13 bases between the germline ends. The length of the CDR3 is 15 residues.